The next 30 T cell receptor beta chains were all read from a single sample in a study of cytomegalovirus exposure and HLA in healthy donors. Use of 60 Vbeta and 13 Jbeta primers characterized the PCR. Sequencing was performed with immunoSEQ multiplex PCR; in TCRdb, only in-frame clones are kept and a portion is missing. In the table there are 100,000 to 150,000 clones, approximately 78% of which are singletons. The specimen sequenced was PBMCs. All receptors derive from a woman aged 40 to 50 in good health and CMV-seropositive.

The J gene is TRBJ2-3, the V gene TRBV4-2; 8 bases agree with TRBD2. The CDR3 length is 16 residues. The V segment lost 1 base and the J segment 7 bases; nucleotides outside the gene matches: 10. From germline, CDR1 is LGHNA and CDR2 YNFKEQ. As DNA, the CDR3 is TGTGCCAGCAGCCAAGGGTCGGGGGGGAAGAAGAATACGCAGTATTTT. Translating gives CASSQGSGGKKNTQYF.

This chain links TRBV25-1 with TRBJ2-5; TRBD1 matches at 10 bases. The tail of the sequence fits TRBJ2-7 better, so the J call may be wrong. The CDR3 extends over 16 amino acids. Germline V gives CDR1 MGHDK, CDR2 SYGVNS. The CDR3 nucleotides are TGTGCCAGCAGTGAATGGGGGACAGGGGACACCTACGAGCAGTACTTC. This encodes CASSEWGTGDTYEQYF.

The chain combines TRBV9 with TRBJ1-4; a weak D match, TRBD1 (6 bases). This CDR3 is built from 15 residues. The V gene lost 0 bases and the J gene lost 8 bases, with 14 bases spanning the gap. The V gene's germline CDR1 is SGDLS and CDR2 YYNGEE. The chain's CDR3 is CASSVEGVGEEKLFF. In DNA form, the CDR3 reads TGTGCCAGCAGCGTAGAGGGGGTCGGAGAGGAAAAACTGTTTTTT.

CDR3 loop: CASSEQGSDTIYF. CDR3 nucleotide sequence: TGCGCCAGCAGCGAACAGGGTTCAGACACCATATATTTT. The rearrangement uses TRBV5-1 and TRBJ1-3; D is possibly TRBD1 (6 bases). Trimming pared 4 bases from V and 8 bases from J, leaving 13 bases between. CDR3 size: 13 residues. The germline CDR1 and CDR2 sequences are SGHRS and YFSETQ.

This clone came up a few times. The V call is TRBV7-2, the J call TRBJ2-5; D is possibly TRBD2 (5 bases). The end of the DNA aligns better with TRBJ2-7, so the J call may be wrong. This CDR3 region has 15 residues. CDR1 is SGHTA, CDR2 FQGNSA, per germline. The CDR3 coding sequence is TGTGCCAGCAGCTTAGGGCGCGGGTCCCCCTACGAGCAGTACTTC. This translates into CASSLGRGSPYEQYF.

The rearrangement links TRBV28 to TRBJ2-6; TRBD1 is a possible D gene (5 bases). The CDR3 extends over 17 amino acids. Germline V CDR1 and CDR2: MDHEN, SYDVKM. V was shortened by 7 bases and J by 0 bases, with 16 bases between the two germline ends. The CDR3: CASTHLQGGSGANVLTF. The CDR3 DNA reads as TGTGCCAGCACCCACCTCCAGGGCGGCTCTGGGGCCAACGTCCTGACTTTC.

The V call is TRBV7-8, the J call TRBJ2-4; 11 bases agree with TRBD2. CDR1 and CDR2 from the germline V gene are SGHVS and FQNEAQ. The CDR3 runs 18 residues. J lost 0 bases, V lost 2 bases, and 6 bases had no gene match. CDR3 sequence reads: CASSLRLAGPLAKNIQYF. Written as DNA, the CDR3 is TGTGCCAGCAGCTTAAGACTAGCGGGGCCTCTAGCCAAAAACATTCAGTACTTC. Based on the CDR3 plus reference TRBV7-8 and TRBJ2-4, the full variable domain is GAGVSQSPRYKVAKRGQDVALRCDPISGHVSLFWYQQALGQGPEFLTYFQNEAQLDKSGLPSDRFFAERPEGSVSTLKIQRTQQEDSAVYLCASSLRLAGPLAKNIQYFGAGTRLSVL.

The CDR3 spells CASSATGISYEQYF. CDR3 sequence (DNA): TGTGCCAGCAGCGCAACCGGTATATCCTACGAGCAGTACTTC. V is TRBV9 and J is TRBJ2-7; D gene uncertain. The CDR3 has 14 residues. Trimming took off 3 bases at V and 1 base at J, with 11 bases between the two ends. CDR1 and CDR2 (germline): SGDLS, YYNGEE. Based on the CDR3 plus reference TRBV9 and TRBJ2-7, the full variable domain is DSGVTQTPKHLITATGQRVTLRCSPRSGDLSVYWYQQSLDQGLQFLIQYYNGEERAKGNILERFSAQQFPDLHSELNLSSLELGDSALYFCASSATGISYEQYFGPGTRLTVT.

The rearrangement links TRBV27 to TRBJ2-7, with 11 nucleotides matching TRBD1. Germline V gene sequence: CDR1 MNHEY, CDR2 SMNVEV (reference sequence). This CDR3 spans 15 amino acids. V was pared by 4 bases and J by 3 bases, with 5 bases of the junction left unmatched. This chain's CDR3 is CASSSPGTGGYEQYF. The CDR3 region has the DNA TGTGCCAGCAGTTCCCCGGGGACAGGGGGCTACGAGCAGTACTTC.

Only a few counts were recorded for this clone. J is TRBJ1-5 and V is TRBV28; D may be TRBD1 (6 bases). Germline loops: CDR1 MDHEN, CDR2 SYDVKM. The CDR3 is 16 amino acids. V gave up 6 bases and J gave up 3 bases, with 18 bases separating them. The CDR3 reads CASRPVEGTYNQPQHF. The CDR3 nucleotides are TGTGCCAGCAGGCCCGTGGAAGGGACATACAATCAGCCCCAGCATTTT.

The chain uses TRBV25-1 and TRBJ2-5; tentatively, D is TRBD1 (6 bases). The length of the CDR3 is 15 residues. Germline V gene data show CDR1 as MGHDK and CDR2 as SYGVNS. V gave up 3 bases and J gave up 0 bases, with 11 bases separating them. The CDR3 bases are TGTGCCAGCAGTGACTGGACAGACAACCAAGAGACCCAGTACTTC. Its protein product is CASSDWTDNQETQYF.

The CDR3 reads CASGLVPGTGVVGYTF. In DNA form, the CDR3 reads TGTGCTAGTGGTTTGGTACCCGGGACAGGGGTGGTCGGCTACACCTTC. The chain uses TRBV12-5 and TRBJ1-2; TRBD1 aligns across 10 bases. V lost 0 bases to trimming and J lost 8 bases; unmatched junction nucleotides: 9. The CDR3 length is 16 residues. The V gene's germline CDR1 is LGHNT and CDR2 FRNRAP.

The V and J genes are TRBV5-1 and TRBJ2-7; the D gene is possibly TRBD1 (6 bases). Per germline, CDR1 SGHRS and CDR2 YFSETQ. The V end was cut by 0 bases, the J end by 4 bases, with 14 bases between. This CDR3 spans 15 amino acids. The CDR3 bases are TGCGCCAGCAGCTTGGACGCGACAGGCTTTTACGAGCAGTACTTC. The encoded protein is CASSLDATGFYEQYF.

The V call is TRBV28, the J call TRBJ1-2; TRBD1 aligns across 7 bases. Trimming took 6 bases from V and 0 from J; bases not matched to a gene: 4. The CDR3 consists of 14 residues. Germline CDR1 is MDHEN and CDR2 is SYDVKM. The DNA of the CDR3 is TGTGCCAGCAGGGTGGACAGGCCTAACTATGGCTACACCTTC. This gives the protein CASRVDRPNYGYTF.

This rearrangement joins TRBV9 to TRBJ1-3, with D maybe TRBD1 (6 bases). Trimming removed 3 bases at V and 0 bases at J, with 10 bases between. This CDR3 is 15 amino acids long. The germline V gene has CDR1 SGDLS and CDR2 YYNGEE. CDR3 loop: CASSEQGFSGNTIYF. In DNA form, the CDR3 reads TGTGCCAGCAGCGAACAGGGCTTCTCTGGAAACACCATATATTTT.

The V gene is TRBV5-1, the J gene TRBJ2-2; the match to TRBD2 covers 11 bases. CDR1 and CDR2 (germline): SGHRS, YFSETQ. The CDR3 has 15 amino acids. J gave up 5 bases and V 0 bases, and 0 bases lay outside the gene matches. Written as DNA, the CDR3 is TGCGCCAGCAGCTTGGGACTAGCGGGGACCGGGGAGCTGTTTTTT. This encodes CASSLGLAGTGELFF. Variable domain in full (rest from reference TRBV5-1 and TRBJ2-2): KAGVTQTPRYLIKTRGQQVTLSCSPISGHRSVSWYQQTPGQGLQFLFEYFSETQRNKGNFPGRFSGRQFSNSRSEMNVSTLELGDSALYLCASSLGLAGTGELFFGEGSRLTVL.

The chain employs TRBV4-3 and TRBJ2-1; D might be TRBD1 (6 bases). Germline V CDR1 and CDR2: LGHNA, YSLEER. The CDR3 consists of 16 residues. Trimming cost V 0 bases and J 4 bases, with 13 bases left between them. The DNA of the CDR3 is TGCGCCAGCAGCCAAGACCTTGGGGGCTGGTACAATGAGCAGTTCTTC. Its protein product is CASSQDLGGWYNEQFF.

This chain joins TRBV27 and TRBJ2-3; 11 bases line up with TRBD2. The junction had 12 bases not matched to a gene; V was cut back by 3 bases and J by 7 bases. CDR3 size: 17 residues. Germline CDR1 reads MNHEY; CDR2 reads SMNVEV (reference sequence). For the CDR3, the DNA is TGTGCCAGCAGTTTGCCAACACTAGCGGGAGTTAGCAATACGCAGTATTTT. Amino acids: CASSLPTLAGVSNTQYF.

This clone has a single count. The chain couples TRBV4-3 to TRBJ2-5; D is possibly TRBD1 (5 bases). V was cut by 2 bases and J by 4 bases, with 17 bases left in between. Looked up from germline, CDR1 is LGHNA and CDR2 is YSLEER. The CDR3 totals 16 residues. The CDR3 DNA sequence: TGCGCCAGCAGCCAATCCAGTAGGGGCCGCGGAGAGACCCAGTACTTC. Protein: CASSQSSRGRGETQYF.

The J gene is TRBJ1-1, the V gene TRBV7-3; D is undetermined. V was trimmed by 5 bases and J by 5 bases, leaving 18 bases between them. CDR1 and CDR2 (germline): SGHTA, FQGTGA. This CDR3 contains 15 residues. The CDR3 sequence is CASSVSVGVGTEAFF. The CDR3 DNA sequence: TGTGCCAGCAGCGTAAGCGTCGGGGTTGGGACTGAAGCTTTCTTT.

This clone showed up just a few times. This chain links TRBV4-3 with TRBJ2-3, with D tentatively TRBD2 (7 bases). Per germline, CDR1 LGHNA and CDR2 YSLEER. The ends were cut back, 1 base at V and 4 bases at J, with 18 bases in the middle. The CDR3 loop spans 17 amino acids. The CDR3 loop is CASSQARGRGGSDTQYF. CDR3 coding DNA: TGCGCCAGCAGCCAAGCCCGGGGCAGGGGAGGGTCAGATACGCAGTATTTT.

This clone was detected a few times. The genes are TRBV18 and TRBJ1-4; D gene unclear. The CDR3 length is 15 residues. V was shortened by 8 bases and J by 13 bases, with 26 bases between the two germline ends. CDR1 and CDR2 from the germline V gene are KGHSH and LQKENI. CDR3 nucleotides: TGTGCCAGCGCCCAATCGGACGGAGGAGGAAATAGACTGTTTTTT. Its translation is CASAQSDGGGNRLFF.

The rearrangement links TRBV19 to TRBJ2-1, with D tentatively TRBD1 (6 bases). V was shortened by 3 bases and J by 0 bases, with 33 bases between the two germline ends. Germline V CDR1 and CDR2: LNHDA, SQIVND (reference sequence). This CDR3 has 23 residues. The CDR3 reads CASSIPSLWGPSVSDSSYNEQFF. As DNA, the CDR3 is TGTGCCAGTAGTATCCCCTCCCTTTGGGGACCATCCGTCTCGGACAGCTCCTACAATGAGCAGTTCTTC.

The DNA for the CDR3 is TGTGCCACCAGCAGAGCATACCAAGAGACCCAGTACTTC. Amino acid sequence: CATSRAYQETQYF. This chain connects TRBV15 to TRBJ2-5, with D uncertain. This CDR3 has 13 amino acids. From germline, CDR1 is LNHNV and CDR2 YYDKDF (reference sequence). The V and J ends lost 1 base and 0 bases respectively, with 3 bases between them. The entire variable domain, with the rest obtained from reference TRBV15 and TRBJ2-5, is as follows: DAMVIQNPRYQVTQFGKPVTLSCSQTLNHNVMYWYQQKSSQAPKLLFHYYDKDFNNEADTPDNFQSRRPNTSFCFLDIRSPGLGDTAMYLCATSRAYQETQYFGPGTRLLVL.

J is TRBJ2-7 and V is TRBV6-5; TRBD1 aligns across 12 bases. CDR1 MNHEY and CDR2 SVGAGI come from the germline V gene. CDR3 length: 15 amino acids. Unmatched junction bases numbered 9, after V lost 5 bases and J lost 7 bases. CDR3 in amino acids: CASSAPGQGAEEQYF. Here the CDR3 DNA reads TGTGCCAGCAGTGCCCCGGGACAGGGGGCGGAGGAGCAGTACTTC.

This chain connects TRBV5-1 to TRBJ2-3, with 10 bases identical to TRBD2. The trim removed 0 bases at V and 3 bases at J, leaving 10 bases unmatched. The germline V gene has CDR1 SGHRS and CDR2 YFSETQ. The CDR3 is 18 residues long. The DNA for the CDR3 is TGCGCCAGCAGCTTGGCCGGTCTAGCGGGAGCAAGAACAGATACGCAGTATTTT. It is translated as CASSLAGLAGARTDTQYF.

The rearrangement joins TRBV2 to TRBJ2-5, with D perhaps TRBD1 (6 bases). Germline CDR1 SNHLY, CDR2 FYNNEI. CDR3 length: 14 amino acids. V was pared by 3 bases and J by 0 bases, with 8 bases between. CDR3 sequence reads: CASSENRDQETQYF. The CDR3 DNA follows: TGTGCCAGCAGTGAGAACAGGGACCAAGAGACCCAGTACTTC. Using reference TRBV2 and TRBJ2-5 for the parts outside the CDR3, the full variable domain is EPEVTQTPSHQVTQMGQEVILRCVPISNHLYFYWYRQILGQKVEFLVSFYNNEISEKSEIFDDQFSVERPDGSNFTLKIRSTKLEDSAMYFCASSENRDQETQYFGPGTRLLVL.

The chain recombines TRBV19 with TRBJ2-4, with a possible D match to TRBD1 (5 bases). This CDR3 is 17 amino acids long. V was trimmed by 2 bases and J by 1 base, leaving 15 bases between them. CDR1 LNHDA and CDR2 SQIVND come from the germline V gene (reference sequence). CDR3 loop: CASSISGISSAKNIQYF. For the CDR3, the DNA is TGTGCCAGTAGTATATCAGGGATTTCTTCGGCCAAAAACATTCAGTACTTC. The full variable domain, in which reference TRBV19 and TRBJ2-4 provide the parts outside the CDR3, is DGGITQSPKYLFRKEGQNVTLSCEQNLNHDAMYWYRQDPGQGLRLIYYSQIVNDFQKGDIAEGYSVSREKKESFPLTVTSAQKNPTAFYLCASSISGISSAKNIQYFGAGTRLSVL.

About this clone: At the DNA level, this CDR3 is encoded by other sequences in the same sample as well. The genes are TRBV4-3 and TRBJ2-3, with 7 bases matching TRBD2. Per the germline V gene, CDR1 is LGHNA and CDR2 is YSLEER. The CDR3 loop spans 16 amino acids. Trimming at V came to 0 bases and at J to 7 bases, leaving 10 bases not matched to a gene. This CDR3 is CASSQESSGKGYTQYF. The CDR3 DNA reads as TGCGCCAGCAGCCAAGAGTCGAGCGGGAAAGGATATACGCAGTATTTT.

The chain is built from TRBV19 and TRBJ1-5; 9 bases map to TRBD1. This CDR3 is 15 amino acids long. CDR1 and CDR2 (germline): LNHDA, SQIVND (reference sequence). Trimming cost V 5 bases and J 2 bases; bases outside gene matches: 4. The CDR3 region is CASSGDREGNQPQHF. Written as DNA, the CDR3 is TGTGCCAGTAGTGGGGACAGGGAGGGCAATCAGCCCCAGCATTTT.